A selection of T cell receptor beta chains follows, all from one sample in a study of blood T cell repertoires in COVID-19. Measured with immunoSEQ multiplex PCR; TCRdb has only the in-frame clones, and not every one. The sample gives around 300,000 clones, 85% to 90% of which show up once; 1.9% is in the top ten. Sequenced sample: PBMCs or T cells enriched from blood (not recorded which). These receptors were obtained from a woman aged 55-75 years who had recovered from COVID-19. Both conserved end residues are part of each CDR3. D genes are given only for firm matches. Only part of the rows carry a size: once, few, many, or a class if the clone is expanded.

V,J,D,size,CDR3,DNA
TRBV18,TRBJ1-3,TRBD1,-,CASSLNAGTDSGNTIYF,TGTGCCAGCTCTCTAAACGCCGGGACAGACTCTGGAAACACCATATATTTT
TRBV7-3,TRBJ2-1,TRBD2,-,CASSQTSATTYEQFF,TGTGCCAGCAGCCAGACTAGCGCAACCACTTATGAGCAGTTCTTC
TRBV28,TRBJ1-5,TRBD1,-,CASRPGGSNQPQHF,TGTGCCAGCAGACCAGGGGGAAGCAATCAGCCCCAGCATTTT
TRBV4-1,TRBJ2-3,TRBD2,-,CASSPGTSGSGLCF,TGCGCCAGCAGCCCTGGGACTAGCGGGAGCGGGTTGTGTTTT
TRBV30,TRBJ1-2,-,-,CAWNRGATNYGYTF,TGTGCCTGGAATCGGGGGGCAACTAACTATGGCTACACCTTC
TRBV5-5,TRBJ2-7,-,-,CASSLGPRVGEQYF,TGTGCCAGCAGCTTGGGACCCAGGGTCGGGGAGCAGTACTTC
TRBV27,TRBJ2-3,-,-,CASSAYRKADTQYF,TGTGCCAGCAGCGCATACAGGAAGGCAGATACGCAGTATTTT
TRBV18,TRBJ1-1,-,-,CASSPPGDTEAFF,TGTGCCAGCTCACCACCGGGCGACACTGAAGCTTTCTTT
TRBV5-4,TRBJ2-1,TRBD1,-,CASSAGTGVYNEQFF,TGTGCCAGCAGCGCCGGGACAGGGGTCTACAATGAGCAGTTCTTC
TRBV30,TRBJ1-6,-,-,CAWSVRGVGSPLHF,TGTGCCTGGAGTGTTCGGGGAGTTGGTTCACCCCTCCACTTT
TRBV5-1,TRBJ2-7,-,-,CASSQTGPHDEQYF,TGCGCCAGCAGCCAAACAGGGCCCCACGACGAGCAGTACTTC
TRBV18,TRBJ1-6,TRBD1,-,CASSPAAGGLSPLHF,TGTGCCAGCTCACCTGCGGCAGGGGGCCTCTCACCCCTCCACTTT
TRBV2,TRBJ2-4,-,-,CASGPAKNIQYF,TGTGCCAGCGGCCCAGCCAAAAACATTCAGTACTTC
TRBV30,TRBJ2-5,TRBD2,-,CAWSVGAGVQETQYF,TGTGCCTGGAGTGTGGGAGCGGGGGTTCAAGAGACCCAGTACTTC
TRBV21-1,TRBJ2-1,-,-,CASSGRDFTNEQFF,TGTGCCAGCAGCGGCCGGGACTTTACAAATGAGCAGTTCTTC
TRBV19,TRBJ1-3,-,-,CASGDAGRGRNTIYF,TGTGCCAGTGGGGACGCCGGTCGGGGGAGAAACACCATATATTTT
TRBV4-1,TRBJ2-3,TRBD2,-,CASSQTRLATTDTQYF,TGCGCCAGCAGCCAAACCAGACTAGCGACCACAGATACGCAGTATTTT
TRBV5-4,TRBJ2-5,TRBD2,-,CASSLGGLAGGQNGETQYF,TGTGCCAGCAGCTTGGGGGGACTAGCGGGAGGGCAAAACGGCGAGACCCAGTACTTC
TRBV7-3,TRBJ1-2,TRBD1,-,CASSLTGGEGYTF,TGTGCCAGCAGCTTGACAGGGGGCGAAGGCTACACCTTC
TRBV9,TRBJ1-3,TRBD1,-,CASSVGQGGNTIYF,TGTGCCAGCAGCGTAGGACAGGGAGGAAACACCATATATTTT
TRBV5-1,TRBJ2-3,-,-,CASSLEGTDTQYF,TGCGCCAGCAGCTTGGAGGGGACAGATACGCAGTATTTT
TRBV7-9,TRBJ1-1,-,-,CASSKWGEIDTEAFF,TGTGCCAGCTCAAAATGGGGGGAAATAGATACTGAAGCTTTCTTT
TRBV4-1,TRBJ2-7,TRBD1,few,CASSRGQGGYYEQYF,TGCGCCAGCAGCCGCGGACAGGGGGGATACTACGAGCAGTACTTC
TRBV19,TRBJ2-1,TRBD2,once,CASSIGTSGGFNNEQFF,TGTGCCAGTAGTATAGGGACTAGCGGGGGGTTTAACAATGAGCAGTTCTTC
TRBV3-1/TRBV3-2,TRBJ1-5,-,-,CASSQTEGNQPQHF,TGTGCCAGCAGCCAAACCGAGGGCAATCAGCCCCAGCATTTT
TRBV5-1,TRBJ2-7,-,-,CASSLGPAGIYEQYF,TGCGCCAGCAGCTTGGGGCCTGCGGGGATATACGAGCAGTACTTC
TRBV10-1,TRBJ2-5,TRBD2,-,CASSGSGTLGWTQYF,TGCGCCAGCAGTGGAAGCGGGACTCTCGGTTGGACCCAGTACTTC
TRBV28,TRBJ2-5,TRBD2,-,CASSLRLAGGLRETQYF,TGTGCCAGCAGTTTAAGACTAGCGGGAGGGTTAAGAGAGACCCAGTACTTC
TRBV6-5,TRBJ2-5,-,once,CASSQGETQYF,TGTGCCAGCAGTCAGGGGGAGACCCAGTACTTC
TRBV5-1,TRBJ1-1,-,-,CASSLVWGRDNTEAFF,TGCGCCAGCAGCTTGGTCTGGGGGAGGGATAACACTGAAGCTTTCTTT
TRBV4-1,TRBJ2-7,-,-,CASSQVDRPTYEQYF,TGCGCCAGCAGCCAAGTTGACAGGCCTACCTACGAGCAGTACTTC
TRBV2,TRBJ1-1,TRBD1,-,CASSKQGYTEAFF,TGTGCCAGCAGTAAACAGGGGTACACTGAAGCTTTCTTT
TRBV15,TRBJ2-7,TRBD1,-,CATSTYRGPYEQYF,TGTGCCACCAGCACGTACAGGGGACCATACGAGCAGTACTTC
TRBV6-5,TRBJ1-3,-,-,CASSYTLQGSGNTIYF,TGTGCCAGCAGTTACACGCTACAGGGATCTGGAAACACCATATATTTT
TRBV5-1,TRBJ1-1,-,-,CASSSGPETMATEAFF,TGCGCCAGCAGCAGTGGGCCCGAGACTATGGCCACTGAAGCTTTCTTT
TRBV9,TRBJ1-1,-,-,CASSAQQGTEAFF,TGTGCCAGCAGCGCCCAACAGGGTACTGAAGCTTTCTTT
TRBV28,TRBJ1-2,-,-,CASSLLRPPGGYGYTF,TGTGCCAGCAGTTTACTCAGGCCACCCGGAGGCTATGGCTACACCTTC
TRBV25-1,TRBJ2-7,TRBD1,-,CASSESGTAFYYEQYF,TGTGCCAGCAGTGAGTCCGGGACAGCCTTTTACTACGAGCAGTACTTC
TRBV30,TRBJ1-5,TRBD1,-,CAWSTGGIIQPQHF,TGTGCCTGGAGCACAGGGGGCATTATTCAGCCCCAGCATTTT
TRBV5-1,TRBJ2-3,TRBD2,once,CASSLPGGGRTDTQYF,TGCGCCAGCAGCTTGCCAGGCGGGGGGCGCACAGATACACAGTATTTT
TRBV3-1/TRBV3-2,TRBJ2-2,TRBD2,-,CASSLGTSGSGELFF,TGTGCCAGCAGCCTCGGGACTAGCGGGTCCGGGGAGCTGTTTTTT